These T cell receptor beta chains were read from a single sample in a study of blood T cell repertoires in COVID-19. Sequencing used immunoSEQ multiplex PCR; TCRdb keeps in-frame clones, though not all of them. Here the sample spans 100,000 or so clones, 84% being singletons. Sequencing was carried out using peripheral blood. The receptors derive from a man between 65 and 85 years old with active or convalescent COVID-19. Each CDR3 is given with its conserved first and last residue. D genes are given only for firm matches. Expanded clones get a size class; other rows say once, few or many, or leave the size out.

j_call: TRBJ1-2
d_call: .
clone_size: .
v_call: TRBV5-8
cdr3_aa: CASSLSNRFYTF
cdr3_nt: TGTGCCAGCAGCTTATCCAACAGATTCTACACCTTC

j_call: TRBJ1-1
d_call: .
clone_size: .
v_call: TRBV6-6
cdr3_aa: CASTFWGGTNTEAFF
cdr3_nt: TGTGCCAGCACCTTTTGGGGGGGAACGAACACTGAAGCTTTCTTT

j_call: TRBJ2-2
d_call: TRBD1
clone_size: once
v_call: TRBV9
cdr3_aa: CASSLTPTGAGTGELFF
cdr3_nt: TGTGCCAGCAGCTTAACCCCAACAGGGGCGGGCACCGGGGAGCTGTTTTTT

j_call: TRBJ2-7
d_call: .
clone_size: .
v_call: TRBV5-1
cdr3_aa: CASSLVLANEQYF
cdr3_nt: TGCGCCAGCAGCTTGGTATTGGCCAACGAGCAGTACTTC

j_call: TRBJ2-3
d_call: TRBD2
clone_size: .
v_call: TRBV10-3
cdr3_aa: CAIGASGSTDTQYF
cdr3_nt: TGTGCCATCGGTGCTAGCGGGAGCACAGATACGCAGTATTTT

j_call: TRBJ2-7
d_call: .
clone_size: .
v_call: TRBV18
cdr3_aa: CASSPNGGYEQYF
cdr3_nt: TGTGCCAGCTCACCAAACGGGGGCTACGAGCAGTACTTC

j_call: TRBJ2-1
d_call: TRBD2
clone_size: .
v_call: TRBV5-1
cdr3_aa: CASSPSGGAWDEQFF
cdr3_nt: TGCGCCAGCAGTCCTAGCGGGGGGGCCTGGGATGAGCAGTTCTTC

j_call: TRBJ2-2
d_call: TRBD2
clone_size: .
v_call: TRBV19
cdr3_aa: CASSIPNWSSGGAGELFF
cdr3_nt: TGTGCCAGTAGTATCCCTAATTGGTCCAGCGGGGGCGCCGGGGAGCTGTTTTTT

j_call: TRBJ1-1
d_call: .
clone_size: .
v_call: TRBV12-3/TRBV12-4
cdr3_aa: CASSPGRGGEAFF
cdr3_nt: TGTGCCAGCAGCCCCGGGCGGGGCGGTGAAGCTTTCTTT

j_call: TRBJ1-3
d_call: TRBD1
clone_size: .
v_call: TRBV4-1
cdr3_aa: CASSQDPTGAGGKGNTIYF
cdr3_nt: TGCGCCAGCAGCCAAGACCCGACAGGGGCAGGGGGCAAGGGAAACACCATATATTTT

j_call: TRBJ2-7
d_call: .
clone_size: .
v_call: TRBV9
cdr3_aa: CASSVGDSLSWEQYF
cdr3_nt: TGTGCCAGCAGCGTAGGAGACAGCCTATCTTGGGAGCAGTACTTC

j_call: TRBJ2-5
d_call: TRBD2
clone_size: .
v_call: TRBV5-1
cdr3_aa: CASSLAPTSGAQETQYF
cdr3_nt: TGCGCCAGCAGCTTGGCCCCCACTAGCGGGGCCCAAGAGACCCAGTACTTC

j_call: TRBJ2-1
d_call: TRBD1
clone_size: once
v_call: TRBV9
cdr3_aa: CASSLQGVTYNEQFF
cdr3_nt: TGTGCCAGCAGCTTGCAGGGGGTTACCTACAATGAGCAGTTCTTC

j_call: TRBJ2-5
d_call: TRBD1
clone_size: .
v_call: TRBV18
cdr3_aa: CASSPRQGAETQYF
cdr3_nt: TGTGCCAGCTCACCCAGACAGGGGGCAGAGACCCAGTACTTC

j_call: TRBJ1-2
d_call: TRBD1
clone_size: .
v_call: TRBV5-4
cdr3_aa: CASSIALQGNYGYTF
cdr3_nt: TGTGCCAGCAGCATTGCCCTACAGGGGAACTATGGCTACACCTTC

j_call: TRBJ2-7
d_call: TRBD1
clone_size: once
v_call: TRBV10-3
cdr3_aa: CAISDTGQGISYEQYF
cdr3_nt: TGTGCCATCAGTGATACTGGACAGGGGATCTCCTACGAGCAGTACTTC

j_call: TRBJ1-6
d_call: .
clone_size: .
v_call: TRBV9
cdr3_aa: CASSSGDPQSPLHF
cdr3_nt: TGTGCCAGCAGCAGCGGGGACCCGCAATCACCCCTCCACTTT

j_call: TRBJ1-4
d_call: TRBD1
clone_size: once
v_call: TRBV19
cdr3_aa: CASSRTPGQGVEKLFF
cdr3_nt: TGTGCCAGTAGTAGAACACCGGGACAGGGGGTCGAAAAACTGTTTTTT

j_call: TRBJ1-5
d_call: .
clone_size: .
v_call: TRBV28
cdr3_aa: CASSLNRDQPQHF
cdr3_nt: TGTGCCAGCAGTTTAAACAGGGACCAGCCCCAGCATTTT

j_call: TRBJ2-3
d_call: .
clone_size: .
v_call: TRBV7-6
cdr3_aa: CASSLLSDTQYF
cdr3_nt: TGTGCCAGCAGCTTACTGTCAGATACGCAGTATTTT

j_call: TRBJ2-5
d_call: TRBD2
clone_size: .
v_call: TRBV5-1
cdr3_aa: CASSPLPSGGAQETQYF
cdr3_nt: TGCGCCAGCAGCCCCCTTCCTAGCGGGGGGGCCCAAGAGACCCAGTACTTC

j_call: TRBJ1-5
d_call: TRBD1
clone_size: .
v_call: TRBV28
cdr3_aa: CASEPTGTGQPQHF
cdr3_nt: TGTGCCAGTGAACCGACAGGGACGGGGCAGCCCCAGCATTTT